A single sample gave rise to the 18 T cell receptor beta chains below, sequenced in a study of cytomegalovirus exposure and HLA in healthy donors. PCR amplification relied on 60 Vbeta primers (plus 13 Jbeta primers). TCRdb's copy holds only in-frame clones and misses some; the assay was immunoSEQ multiplex PCR. Altogether 120,000 or so clones are present, 65% to 85% being singletons, with the ten largest covering approximately 4%. The sequenced sample was PBMCs. These receptors were taken from a man aged 18 to 30 in good health and CMV-seropositive.

The chain uses TRBV7-8 and TRBJ1-1; 9 nucleotides agree with TRBD1. The V gene's germline CDR1 is SGHVS and CDR2 FQNEAQ. V dropped 5 bases and J dropped 2; count of bases not matched to a gene: 15. This CDR3 has 18 residues. CDR3 sequence reads: CASSPRPGQGSINTEAFF. DNA of the CDR3: TGTGCCAGCAGCCCCCGACCGGGACAGGGATCAATTAACACTGAAGCTTTCTTT.

The J gene is TRBJ2-2, the V gene TRBV29-1, with 14 bases identical to TRBD2. There are 17 residues in the CDR3. V was clipped by 6 bases and J by 5 bases; unmatched bases: 11. Germline V gene lookup returns CDR1 SQVTM and CDR2 ANQGSEA. CDR3 protein: CSVAVGTSGGRTGELFF. The CDR3 nucleotides are TGCAGCGTCGCAGTAGGGACTAGCGGGGGCCGGACCGGGGAGCTGTTTTTT.

The DNA of the CDR3 is TGTGCCAGTAGGGGGGGCAGGGGGCGAGCAGATACGCAGTATTTT. Its translation: CASRGGRGRADTQYF. This rearrangement joins TRBV19 to TRBJ2-3; 8 bases match TRBD1. CDR1 and CDR2 (germline): LNHDA, SQIVND (reference sequence). Unmatched junction bases numbered 9, after V lost 6 bases and J lost 4 bases. The CDR3 runs to 15 residues.

This chain links TRBV5-1 with TRBJ2-1, with TRBD2 identical over 10 bases. The junction had 3 bases not matched to a gene; V was cut back by 2 bases and J by 4 bases. Germline lookup yields CDR1 SGHRS and CDR2 YFSETQ. The CDR3 totals 15 residues. The CDR3 here is CASSFGTSEYNEQFF. The CDR3 DNA sequence: TGCGCCAGCAGCTTCGGGACTAGCGAATACAATGAGCAGTTCTTC.

This clone came up a few times. The chain links TRBV19 to TRBJ1-6; TRBD1 agrees at 7 bases. The V gene end was trimmed by 3 bases and the J gene end by 7 bases; junction bases not matched to a gene: 18. The CDR3 contains 19 residues. Germline V lookup: CDR1 LNHDA, CDR2 SQIVND (reference sequence). CDR3 region: CASSIYLNSGTADNSPLHF. CDR3 DNA: TGTGCCAGTAGTATTTACCTAAATAGCGGGACAGCAGACAATTCACCCCTCCACTTT. The complete variable domain, with remaining parts taken from reference TRBV19 and TRBJ1-6, reads DGGITQSPKYLFRKEGQNVTLSCEQNLNHDAMYWYRQDPGQGLRLIYYSQIVNDFQKGDIAEGYSVSREKKESFPLTVTSAQKNPTAFYLCASSIYLNSGTADNSPLHFGNGTRLTVT.

Regarding this clone: The sample has other DNA sequences that encode this CDR3 too. The V and J genes are TRBV6-1 and TRBJ1-6; TRBD1 aligns across 8 bases. The CDR3 has 18 amino acids. V shed 1 base and J 0 bases; nucleotides not matched to a gene: 5. Germline assignment: CDR1 MNHNS and CDR2 SASEGT. The CDR3 sequence: CASSEGQGAGSYNSPLHF. DNA of the CDR3: TGTGCCAGCAGTGAAGGCCAGGGGGCCGGCTCCTATAATTCACCCCTCCACTTT.

CDR3 bases: TGTGCCAGCAGTGAAGCGTCTGCGTTCACTGAAGCTTTCTTT. It translates to CASSEASAFTEAFF. The gene calls are TRBV2 and TRBJ1-1, with unresolved D. V lost 0 bases and J lost 4, with 9 bases in between. The germline V gene has CDR1 SNHLY and CDR2 FYNNEI. This CDR3 comprises 14 residues.

The V gene is TRBV19, the J gene TRBJ2-3; a possible D gene is TRBD2 (6 bases). Germline V gene lookup returns CDR1 LNHDA and CDR2 SQIVND (reference sequence). Trimming pared 4 bases from V and 2 bases from J, leaving 22 bases between. The CDR3 runs to 18 residues. The CDR3 loop is CASSTRLGRPDLTDTQYF. CDR3 bases: TGTGCCAGTAGTACCCGACTAGGACGTCCGGATCTCACAGATACGCAGTATTTT.

This chain connects TRBV19 to TRBJ2-5, with 13 bases lining up with TRBD2. The J segment lost 4 bases and the V segment lost 5 bases, leaving 10 bases of the junction unmatched. Germline V gene data show CDR1 as LNHDA and CDR2 as SQIVND (reference sequence). This CDR3 comprises 17 residues. CDR3 amino acids: CASSVTSGGLWGETQYF. The CDR3 DNA reads TGTGCCAGTAGTGTGACTAGCGGGGGGCTGTGGGGAGAGACCCAGTACTTC.

The chain links TRBV7-9 to TRBJ1-2; TRBD1 is a possible D gene (5 bases). Trimming pared 1 base from V and 2 bases from J, leaving 8 bases between. The CDR3 consists of 14 residues. The germline gives CDR1 SEHNR, CDR2 FQNEAQ (reference sequence). In DNA form, the CDR3 reads TGTGCCAGCAGCTTAGGGGGCCAGAACTATGGCTACACCTTC. This translates into CASSLGGQNYGYTF.

J is TRBJ2-3 and V is TRBV9, with D possibly matching TRBD1 (7 bases). This CDR3 has 15 amino acids. V was shortened by 0 bases and J by 3 bases, with 11 bases between the two germline ends. Germline V gene sequence: CDR1 SGDLS, CDR2 YYNGEE. The CDR3 DNA follows: TGTGCCAGCAGCGTAGCCCCAGGGGGGACAGATACGCAGTATTTT. Its translation is CASSVAPGGTDTQYF.

This chain links TRBV9 with TRBJ2-2, with a weak D call TRBD2 (5 bases). The CDR3 has 14 amino acids. In germline, CDR1 is SGDLS, CDR2 YYNGEE. Trimming took 5 bases from V and 6 from J, leaving 14 bases between them. CDR3 coding DNA: TGTGCCAGCAGAACTAGAGATCTGGCCGGGGAGCTGTTTTTT. As protein: CASRTRDLAGELFF.

The chain uses TRBV7-8 and TRBJ1-1; TRBD1 aligns across 11 bases. From germline, CDR1 is SGHVS and CDR2 FQNEAQ. J was trimmed by 9 bases and V by 5 bases; bases with no gene match: 5. The CDR3 runs 13 residues. The CDR3 region has the DNA TGTGCCAGCAGCACAGGGGACAGGGGGAAAGCTTTCTTT. It codes for CASSTGDRGKAFF.

The chain joins TRBV18 to TRBJ1-2; TRBD1 matches at 9 bases. CDR1 is KGHSH and CDR2 is LQKENI in the germline V gene. The CDR3 is 15 amino acids. Losses at the gene ends were 3 bases for V and 6 bases for J; bases not matched to a gene: 8. The CDR3 reads CASSPRGQGADGYTF. The CDR3 DNA reads TGTGCCAGCTCACCTCGGGGACAGGGCGCGGATGGCTACACCTTC.

This clone showed up just a few times. V is TRBV4-3 and J is TRBJ1-2, with TRBD1 matching 8 bases. V lost 4 bases, J lost 6 bases, and 7 bases stayed unmatched. The CDR3 consists of 14 residues. Germline V gene lookup returns CDR1 LGHNA and CDR2 YSLEER. CDR3 loop: CASSRTDRGHGYTF. In DNA form, the CDR3 reads TGCGCCAGCAGCCGAACCGACAGGGGACATGGCTACACCTTC.

The chain combines TRBV6-5 with TRBJ2-1; TRBD1 agrees at 10 bases. Germline assignment: CDR1 MNHEY and CDR2 SVGAGI. This CDR3 region has 15 residues. V shed 2 bases, J shed 8 bases, and the junction held 6 bases outside the gene matches. CDR3 amino acids: CASSYGGQGRDEQFF. Here the CDR3 DNA reads TGTGCCAGCAGTTACGGGGGACAGGGGAGGGATGAGCAGTTCTTC.

This clone came up a few times. The V gene is TRBV5-4, the J gene TRBJ1-1, with 8 bases matching TRBD1. Germline V gives CDR1 SGHNT, CDR2 YYREEE (reference sequence). V gave up 5 bases and J gave up 4 bases; unmatched junction bases: 10. This CDR3 is 15 amino acids long. DNA of the CDR3: TGTGCCAGCAGTTCTGACAGGGGAACGGGCACTGAAGCTTTCTTT. This codes for CASSSDRGTGTEAFF.

The J gene is TRBJ2-1, the V gene TRBV7-2; TRBD1 matches at 10 bases. CDR3 length equals 13 residues. From germline, CDR1 is SGHTA and CDR2 FQGNSA. The V and J ends lost 5 bases and 11 bases, in that order; junction bases with no gene match: 6. CDR3 sequence reads: CASSTGTGDKQFF. CDR3 nucleotides: TGTGCCAGCAGCACCGGGACAGGGGATAAGCAGTTCTTC.